This T cell receptor beta chain was found in a study of T-cell memory formation after mild COVID-19. Study-wide background: There were largely donor-specific TCR clusters.

Per germline, CDR1 SGHRS and CDR2 YFSETQ. The V and J ends lost 3 bases and 4 bases, in that order; junction bases with no gene match: 6. This CDR3 contains 16 residues. In the case of this clonotype: Its antigen is unknown.

Study-wide results and limits: Clones contracting over day 15 to 85 were CD4/CD8 balanced, with later expanders leaning CD4+.

TCRdb itself ran the 5' RACE reads through MiXCR, one entry per CDR3 protein. The sample shows 300,000 to 350,000 distinct CDR3 sequences, 10% to 15% of them seen only once. The TCR originated in a man aged 18-30 years who had mild COVID-19 (a few samples of this study predate the infection). Cell type and time point are not known. The chain is built from TRBV5-1 and TRBJ2-1; 11 bases align to TRBD2. The sample was PBMCs or a T cell subset sorted from them (not recorded which). The CDR3 DNA follows: TGCGCCAGCAGCTCCAAACTAGCGGGGGCGTACAATGAGCAGTTCTTC. It yields the protein CASSSKLAGAYNEQFF.